The T cell receptor (beta chain) under discussion was sequenced for a study of CD8 T cells in Susac syndrome. Random hexamers were used to reverse transcribe the RNA input (about 0.45 to 1 ug). TCR beta CDR3 was amplified by immunoSEQ covering 54 Vbeta and 13 Jbeta. TCRdb used MiXCR to reprocess the immunoSEQ multiplex PCR reads, holding one entry per CDR3 protein. The data hold approximately 130,000 distinct CDR3 sequences, with 94% observed a single time. Healthy donors, matched for age and sex, constituted the control group. Deletions cut 1 base from V and 3 bases from J, with 10 bases between. The CDR3 totals 13 residues. The germline CDR1 and CDR2 sequences are DFQATT and SNEGSKA (reference sequence).

The J gene is TRBJ2-7, the V gene TRBV20-1, with unresolved D. Material for sequencing was CD4+ T cells from PBMCs. The sequence came from a human donor in good health. CDR3 region: CSARGRRHYEQYF. The CDR3 bases are TGCAGTGCTAGAGGTAGGCGGCACTACGAGCAGTACTTC.